This T cell receptor (beta chain) was retrieved from a study of OX40 agonist ivuxolimab in advanced cancers. In the study overall: Patients got intravenous ivuxolimab at 0.01 to 10 mg/kg every 2 weeks.

Assay used: immunoSEQ multiplex PCR; TCRdb lists only in-frame clones, some missing. The table shows 20,000 to 25,000 clones, with about 83% occurring only once. Study results and limitations: Among some nonresponders, normalized T-cell clonal expansion was also low.

The CDR3 sequence is 12 residues long. Germline V gives CDR1 GTSNPN, CDR2 SVGIG (reference sequence). On this clone: Antigen specificity is unknown.

The TCR comes from an adult with an advanced solid tumor such as melanoma, head and neck, liver or kidney cancer. The sequencing here drew on CD4+ or CD8+ T cells sorted from blood, taken in a trial of the OX40 agonist ivuxolimab. This chain uses TRBV30 with TRBJ2-7; 7 bases map to TRBD2. CDR3 sequence: CSLREVGYEQYF. The CDR3 DNA sequence: TGTTCGTTACGGGAGGTAGGGTACGAGCAGTACTTC.